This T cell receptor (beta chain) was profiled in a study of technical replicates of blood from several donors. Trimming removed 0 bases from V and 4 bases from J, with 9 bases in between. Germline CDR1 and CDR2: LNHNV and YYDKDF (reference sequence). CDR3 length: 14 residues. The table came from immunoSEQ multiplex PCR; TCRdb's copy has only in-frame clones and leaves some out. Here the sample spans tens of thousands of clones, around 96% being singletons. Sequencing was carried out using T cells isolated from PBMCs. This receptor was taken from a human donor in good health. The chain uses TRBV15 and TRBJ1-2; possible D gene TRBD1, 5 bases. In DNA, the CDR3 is TGTGCCACCAGCAGAGATATACAGGTCTATGGCTACACCTTC. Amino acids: CATSRDIQVYGYTF.